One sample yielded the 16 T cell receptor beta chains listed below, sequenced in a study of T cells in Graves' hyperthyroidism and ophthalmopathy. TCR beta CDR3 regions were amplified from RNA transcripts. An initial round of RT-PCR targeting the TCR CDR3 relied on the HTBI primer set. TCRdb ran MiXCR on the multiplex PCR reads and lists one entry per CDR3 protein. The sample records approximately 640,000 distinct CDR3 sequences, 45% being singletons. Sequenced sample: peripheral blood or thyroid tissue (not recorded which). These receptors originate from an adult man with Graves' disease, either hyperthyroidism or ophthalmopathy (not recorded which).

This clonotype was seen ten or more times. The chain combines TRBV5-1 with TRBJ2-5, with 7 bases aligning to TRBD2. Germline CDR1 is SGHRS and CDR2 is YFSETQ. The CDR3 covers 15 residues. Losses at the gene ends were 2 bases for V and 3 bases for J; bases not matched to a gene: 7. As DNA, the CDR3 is TGCGCCAGCAGCTTCGGGGGAGGGGACGAAGAGACCCAGTACTTC. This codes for CASSFGGGDEETQYF.

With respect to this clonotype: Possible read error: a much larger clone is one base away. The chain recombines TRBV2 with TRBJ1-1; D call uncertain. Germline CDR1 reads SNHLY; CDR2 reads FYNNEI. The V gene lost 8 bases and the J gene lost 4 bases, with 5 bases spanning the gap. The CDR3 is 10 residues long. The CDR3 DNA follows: TGTGCCAGCGTCAGCACTGAAGCTTTCTTT. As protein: CASVSTEAFF. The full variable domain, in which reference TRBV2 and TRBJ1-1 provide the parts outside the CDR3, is EPEVTQTPSHQVTQMGQEVILRCVPISNHLYFYWYRQILGQKVEFLVSFYNNEISEKSEIFDDQFSVERPDGSNFTLKIRSTKLEDSAMYFCASVSTEAFFGQGTRLTVV.

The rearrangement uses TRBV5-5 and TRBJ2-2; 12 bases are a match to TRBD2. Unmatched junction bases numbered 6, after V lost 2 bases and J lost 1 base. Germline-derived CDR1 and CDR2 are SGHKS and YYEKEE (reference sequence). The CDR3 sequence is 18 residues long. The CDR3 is CASSLTLAGGQNTGELFF. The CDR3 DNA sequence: TGTGCCAGCAGCTTAACCCTAGCGGGGGGGCAGAACACCGGGGAGCTGTTTTTT.

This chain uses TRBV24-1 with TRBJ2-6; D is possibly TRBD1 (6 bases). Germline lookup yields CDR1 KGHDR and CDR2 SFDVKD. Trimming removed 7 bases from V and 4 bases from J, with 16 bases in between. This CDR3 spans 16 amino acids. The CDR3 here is CATRDSPSTGANVLTF. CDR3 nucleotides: TGTGCCACCAGGGACAGCCCGAGCACCGGGGCCAACGTCCTGACTTTC.

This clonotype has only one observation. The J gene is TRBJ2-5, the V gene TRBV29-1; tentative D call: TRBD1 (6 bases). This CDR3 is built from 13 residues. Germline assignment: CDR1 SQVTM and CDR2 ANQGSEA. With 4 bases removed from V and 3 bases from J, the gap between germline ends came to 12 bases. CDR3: CSVGGYREETQYF. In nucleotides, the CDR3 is TGCAGCGTTGGTGGGTACAGGGAAGAGACCCAGTACTTC.

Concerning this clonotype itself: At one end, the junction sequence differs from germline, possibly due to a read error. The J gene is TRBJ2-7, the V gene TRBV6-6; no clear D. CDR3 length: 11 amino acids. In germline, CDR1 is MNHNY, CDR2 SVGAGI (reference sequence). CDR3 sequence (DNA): TGTGCCATCAGTCTGCAGTACGAGCAGTACTTC. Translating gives CAISLQYEQYF.

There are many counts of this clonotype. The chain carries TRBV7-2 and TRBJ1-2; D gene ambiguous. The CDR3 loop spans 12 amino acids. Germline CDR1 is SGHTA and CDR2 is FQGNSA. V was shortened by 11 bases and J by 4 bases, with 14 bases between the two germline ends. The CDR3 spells CAGASITYGYTF. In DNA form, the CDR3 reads TGTGCCGGTGCCAGCATTACCTATGGCTACACCTTC.

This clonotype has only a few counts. This CDR3 reads CASSPDRAVTTNEKLFF. In DNA, the CDR3 is TGTGCCAGCAGCCCGGACAGGGCGGTTACAACTAATGAAAAACTGTTTTTT. The chain carries TRBV7-9 and TRBJ1-4; 8 positions agree with TRBD1. In germline, CDR1 is SEHNR, CDR2 FQNEAQ (reference sequence). The CDR3 contains 17 residues. J gave up 0 bases and V 5 bases, and 8 bases lay outside the gene matches. Based on the CDR3 plus reference TRBV7-9 and TRBJ1-4, the full variable domain is DTGVSQNPRHKITKRGQNVTFRCDPISEHNRLYWYRQTLGQGPEFLTYFQNEAQLEKSRLLSDRFSAERPKGSFSTLEIQRTEQGDSAMYLCASSPDRAVTTNEKLFFGSGTQLSVL.

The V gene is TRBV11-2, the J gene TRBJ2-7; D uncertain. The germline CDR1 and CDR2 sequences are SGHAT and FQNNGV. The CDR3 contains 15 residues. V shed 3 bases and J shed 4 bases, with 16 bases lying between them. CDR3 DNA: TGTGCCAGCAGCTTGGCCCCCGCCGCCCCTTACGAGCAGTACTTC. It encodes CASSLAPAAPYEQYF. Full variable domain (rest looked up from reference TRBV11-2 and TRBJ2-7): EAGVAQSPRYKIIEKRQSVAFWCNPISGHATLYWYQQILGQGPKLLIQFQNNGVVDDSQLPKDRFSAERLKGVDSTLKIQPAKLEDSAVYLCASSLAPAAPYEQYFGPGTRLTVT.

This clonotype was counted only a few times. The CDR3 DNA is TGTGCCAGCAGGAACAGGGGGAACACTGAAGCTTTCTTT. This translates into CASRNRGNTEAFF. The chain is built from TRBV24-1 and TRBJ1-1, with 7 positions matching TRBD1. The CDR3 totals 13 residues. Unmatched junction bases numbered 6, after V lost 11 bases and J lost 1 base. CDR1 KGHDR and CDR2 SFDVKD come from the germline V gene.

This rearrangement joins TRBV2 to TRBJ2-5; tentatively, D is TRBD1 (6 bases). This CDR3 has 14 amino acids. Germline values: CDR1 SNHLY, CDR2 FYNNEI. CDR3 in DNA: TGTGCTAGAGACGGACAGACCATCCAAGAGACCCAGTACTTC. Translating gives CARDGQTIQETQYF.

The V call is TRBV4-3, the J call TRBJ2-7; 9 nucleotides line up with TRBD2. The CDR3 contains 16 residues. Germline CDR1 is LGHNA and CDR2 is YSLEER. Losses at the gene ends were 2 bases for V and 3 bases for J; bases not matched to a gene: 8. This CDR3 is CASSQRGSGGSYEQYF. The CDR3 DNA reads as TGCGCCAGCAGCCAAAGGGGGAGCGGGGGGAGCTACGAGCAGTACTTC.

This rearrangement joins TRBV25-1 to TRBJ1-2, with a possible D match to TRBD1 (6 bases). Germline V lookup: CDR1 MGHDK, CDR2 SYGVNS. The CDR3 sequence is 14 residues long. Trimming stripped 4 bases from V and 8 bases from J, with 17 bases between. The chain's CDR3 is CASSARRGVVGYTF. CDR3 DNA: TGTGCCAGCAGTGCTAGGAGGGGGGTGGTGGGCTACACCTTC.

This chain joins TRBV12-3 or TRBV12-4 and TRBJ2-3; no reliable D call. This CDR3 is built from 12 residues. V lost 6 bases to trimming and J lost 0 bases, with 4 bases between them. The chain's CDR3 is CASRPSTDTQYF. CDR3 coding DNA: TGTGCCAGCAGACCCAGCACAGATACGCAGTATTTT.

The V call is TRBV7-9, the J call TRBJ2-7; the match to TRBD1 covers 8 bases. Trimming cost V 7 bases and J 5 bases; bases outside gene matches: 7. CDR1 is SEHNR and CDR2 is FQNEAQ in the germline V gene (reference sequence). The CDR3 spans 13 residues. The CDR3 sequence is CASNGQGIDEQYF. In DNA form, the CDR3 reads TGTGCCAGCAACGGACAGGGTATCGACGAGCAGTACTTC. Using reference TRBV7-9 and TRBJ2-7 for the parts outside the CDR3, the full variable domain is DTGVSQNPRHKITKRGQNVTFRCDPISEHNRLYWYRQTLGQGPEFLTYFQNEAQLEKSRLLSDRFSAERPKGSFSTLEIQRTEQGDSAMYLCASNGQGIDEQYFGPGTRLTVT.

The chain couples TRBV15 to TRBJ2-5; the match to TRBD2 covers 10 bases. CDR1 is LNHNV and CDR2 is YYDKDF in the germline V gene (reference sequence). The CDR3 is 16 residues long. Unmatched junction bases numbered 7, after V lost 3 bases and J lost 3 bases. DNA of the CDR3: TGTGCCACCAGCAGGACAGCGGGGGGGTTTGAAGAGACCCAGTACTTC. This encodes CATSRTAGGFEETQYF.